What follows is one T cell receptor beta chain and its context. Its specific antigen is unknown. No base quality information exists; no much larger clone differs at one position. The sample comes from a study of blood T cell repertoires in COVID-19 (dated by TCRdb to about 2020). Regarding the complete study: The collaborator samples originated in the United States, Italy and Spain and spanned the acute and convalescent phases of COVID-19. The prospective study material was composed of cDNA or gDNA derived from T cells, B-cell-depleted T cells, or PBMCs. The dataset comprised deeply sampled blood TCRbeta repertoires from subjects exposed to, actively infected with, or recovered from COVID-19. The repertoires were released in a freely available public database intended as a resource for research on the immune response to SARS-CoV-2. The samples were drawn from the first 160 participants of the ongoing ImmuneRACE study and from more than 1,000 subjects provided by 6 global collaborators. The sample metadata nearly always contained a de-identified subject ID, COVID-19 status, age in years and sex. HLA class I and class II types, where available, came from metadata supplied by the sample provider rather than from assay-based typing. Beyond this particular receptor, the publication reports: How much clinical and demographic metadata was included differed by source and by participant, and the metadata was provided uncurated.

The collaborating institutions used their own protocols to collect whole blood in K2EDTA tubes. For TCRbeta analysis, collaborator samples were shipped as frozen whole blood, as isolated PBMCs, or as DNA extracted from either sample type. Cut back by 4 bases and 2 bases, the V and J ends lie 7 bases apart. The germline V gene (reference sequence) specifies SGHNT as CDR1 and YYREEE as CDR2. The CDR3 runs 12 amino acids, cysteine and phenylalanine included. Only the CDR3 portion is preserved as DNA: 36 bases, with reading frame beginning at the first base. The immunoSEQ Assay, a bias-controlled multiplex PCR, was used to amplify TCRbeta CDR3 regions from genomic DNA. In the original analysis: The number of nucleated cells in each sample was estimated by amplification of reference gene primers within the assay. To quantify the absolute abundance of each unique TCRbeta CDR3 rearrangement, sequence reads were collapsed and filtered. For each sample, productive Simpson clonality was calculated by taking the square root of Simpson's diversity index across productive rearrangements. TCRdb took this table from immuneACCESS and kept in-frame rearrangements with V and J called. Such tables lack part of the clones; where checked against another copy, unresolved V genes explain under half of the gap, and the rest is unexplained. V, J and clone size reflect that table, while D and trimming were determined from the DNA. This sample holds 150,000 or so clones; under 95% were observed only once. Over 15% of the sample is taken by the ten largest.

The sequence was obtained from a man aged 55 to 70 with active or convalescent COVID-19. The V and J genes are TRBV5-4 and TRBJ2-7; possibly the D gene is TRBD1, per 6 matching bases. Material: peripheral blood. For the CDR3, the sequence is CASSQGTYEQYF. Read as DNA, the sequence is TGTGCCAGCAGCCAGGGGACCTACGAGCAGTACTTC.